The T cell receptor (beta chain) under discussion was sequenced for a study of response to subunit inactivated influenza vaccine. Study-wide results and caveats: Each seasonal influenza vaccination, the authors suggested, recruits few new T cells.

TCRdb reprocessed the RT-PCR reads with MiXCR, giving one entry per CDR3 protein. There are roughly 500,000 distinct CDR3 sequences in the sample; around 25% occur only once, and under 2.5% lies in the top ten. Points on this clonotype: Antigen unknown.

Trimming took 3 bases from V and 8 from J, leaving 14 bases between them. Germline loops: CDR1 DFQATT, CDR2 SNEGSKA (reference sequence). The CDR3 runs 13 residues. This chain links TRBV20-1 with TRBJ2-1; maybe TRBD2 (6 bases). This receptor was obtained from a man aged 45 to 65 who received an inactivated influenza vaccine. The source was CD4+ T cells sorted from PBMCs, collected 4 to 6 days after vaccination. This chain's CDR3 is CSARPAGRDEQFF. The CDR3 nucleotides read TGCAGTGCTAGGCCCGCGGGAAGGGATGAGCAGTTCTTC.